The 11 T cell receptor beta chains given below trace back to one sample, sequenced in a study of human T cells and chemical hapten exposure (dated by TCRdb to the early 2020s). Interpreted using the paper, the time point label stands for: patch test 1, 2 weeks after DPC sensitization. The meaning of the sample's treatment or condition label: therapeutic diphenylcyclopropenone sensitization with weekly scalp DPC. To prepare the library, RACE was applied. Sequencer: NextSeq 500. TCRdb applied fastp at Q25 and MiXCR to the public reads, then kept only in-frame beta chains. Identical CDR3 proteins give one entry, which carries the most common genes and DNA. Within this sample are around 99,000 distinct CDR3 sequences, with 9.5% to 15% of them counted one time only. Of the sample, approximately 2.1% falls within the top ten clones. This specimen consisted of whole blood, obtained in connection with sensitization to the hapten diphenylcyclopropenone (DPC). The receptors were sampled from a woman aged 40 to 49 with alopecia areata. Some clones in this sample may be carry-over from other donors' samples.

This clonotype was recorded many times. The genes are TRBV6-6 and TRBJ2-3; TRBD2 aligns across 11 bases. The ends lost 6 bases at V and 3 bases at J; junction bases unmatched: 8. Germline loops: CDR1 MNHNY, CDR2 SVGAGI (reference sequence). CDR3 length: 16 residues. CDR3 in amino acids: CASSLTSGSLTDTQYF. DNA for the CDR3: TGTGCCAGCAGCCTTACTAGCGGGAGTTTGACAGATACGCAGTATTTT.

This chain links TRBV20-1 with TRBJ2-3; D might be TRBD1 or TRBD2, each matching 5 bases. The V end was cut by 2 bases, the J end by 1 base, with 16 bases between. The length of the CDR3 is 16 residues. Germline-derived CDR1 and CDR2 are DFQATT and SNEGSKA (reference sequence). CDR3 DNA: TGCAGTGCTAGACCCTCCCGGGACGGAGGCACAGATACGCAGTATTTT. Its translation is CSARPSRDGGTDTQYF.

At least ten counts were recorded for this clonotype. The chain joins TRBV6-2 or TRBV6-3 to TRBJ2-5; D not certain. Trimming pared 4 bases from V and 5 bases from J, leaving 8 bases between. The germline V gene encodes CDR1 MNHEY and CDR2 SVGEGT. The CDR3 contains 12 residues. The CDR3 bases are TGTGCCAGCAGTTCCCCCGGGGAGACCCAGTACTTC. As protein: CASSSPGETQYF.

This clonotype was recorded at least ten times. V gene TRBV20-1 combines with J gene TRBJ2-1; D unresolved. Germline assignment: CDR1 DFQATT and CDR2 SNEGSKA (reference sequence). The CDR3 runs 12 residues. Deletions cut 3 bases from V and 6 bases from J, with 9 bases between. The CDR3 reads CSARTQFNEQFF. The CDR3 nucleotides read TGCAGTGCTAGGACACAGTTCAATGAGCAGTTCTTC.

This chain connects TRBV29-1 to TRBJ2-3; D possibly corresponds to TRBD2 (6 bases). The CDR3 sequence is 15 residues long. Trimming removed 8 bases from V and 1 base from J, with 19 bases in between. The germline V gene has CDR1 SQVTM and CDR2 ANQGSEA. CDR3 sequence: CSHFGRGIGTDTQYF. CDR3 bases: TGCAGCCACTTTGGTCGCGGGATTGGCACAGATACGCAGTATTTT.

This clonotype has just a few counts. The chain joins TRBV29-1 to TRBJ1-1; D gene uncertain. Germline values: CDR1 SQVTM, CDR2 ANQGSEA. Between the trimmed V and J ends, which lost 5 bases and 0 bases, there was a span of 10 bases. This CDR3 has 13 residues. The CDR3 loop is CSVHGVMNTEAFF. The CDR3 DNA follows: TGCAGCGTTCACGGAGTGATGAACACTGAAGCTTTCTTT.

The CDR3 coding sequence is TGCAGTGCGCAGAGCGGGAGCTCCTACAATGAGCAGTTCTTC. This sequence encodes CSAQSGSSYNEQFF. The J gene is TRBJ2-1, the V gene TRBV20-1; 8 bases agree with TRBD2. The germline gives CDR1 DFQATT, CDR2 SNEGSKA (reference sequence). The CDR3 covers 14 residues. The V gene end was trimmed by 6 bases and the J gene end by 0 bases; junction bases not matched to a gene: 4.

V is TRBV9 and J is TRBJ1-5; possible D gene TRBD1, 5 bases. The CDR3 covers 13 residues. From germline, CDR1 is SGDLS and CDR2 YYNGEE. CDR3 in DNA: TGTAGGATTGGGACTTCAATCTATCAGCCCCAGCATTTT. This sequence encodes CRIGTSIYQPQHF. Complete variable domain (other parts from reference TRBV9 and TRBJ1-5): DSGVTQTPKHLITATGQRVTLRCSPRSGDLSVYWYQQSLDQGLQFLIQYYNGEERAKGNILERFSAQQFPDLHSELNLSSLELGDSALYFCRIGTSIYQPQHFGDGTRLSIL.

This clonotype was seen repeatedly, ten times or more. The CDR3 DNA is TGTGCCAGCAGTTTTTCCCTTGGCAGGGGGAGCAATCAGCCCCAGCATTTT. It codes for CASSFSLGRGSNQPQHF. The chain uses TRBV28 and TRBJ1-5, with TRBD1 identical over 7 bases. Unmatched junction bases numbered 9, after V lost 3 bases and J lost 1 base. Germline-derived CDR1 and CDR2 are MDHEN and SYDVKM. CDR3 length equals 17 residues.

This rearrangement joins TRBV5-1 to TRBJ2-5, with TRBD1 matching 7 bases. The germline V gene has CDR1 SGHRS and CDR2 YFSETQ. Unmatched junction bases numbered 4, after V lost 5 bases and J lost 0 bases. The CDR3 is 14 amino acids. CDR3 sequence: CASRTGTDQETQYF. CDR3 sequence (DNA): TGCGCCAGCAGGACCGGGACAGACCAAGAGACCCAGTACTTC. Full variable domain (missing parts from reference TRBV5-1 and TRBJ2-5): KAGVTQTPRYLIKTRGQQVTLSCSPISGHRSVSWYQQTPGQGLQFLFEYFSETQRNKGNFPGRFSGRQFSNSRSEMNVSTLELGDSALYLCASRTGTDQETQYFGPGTRLLVL.

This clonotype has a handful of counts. CDR3 amino acids: CASSLDPAGELFF. The CDR3 DNA sequence: TGTGCCAGCAGCTTAGATCCTGCCGGGGAGCTGTTTTTT. The chain carries TRBV7-9 and TRBJ2-2, with D unresolved. The V gene's germline CDR1 is SEHNR and CDR2 FQNEAQ (reference sequence). This CDR3 has 13 residues. V lost 1 base, J lost 6 bases, and 6 bases lay in between.